This T cell receptor (beta chain) stems from a study of human T cells and chemical hapten exposure. Study-level background: How much TCR each sample yielded varied, mostly because pooled library volumes differed slightly. Study observations and caveats: Counts of TCRs above 1 in 1000 frequency stayed unchanged with DPC sensitization.

This clonotype was picked up many times. Its antigen is as yet unknown. Noted time point: healthy volunteer bleed at 6 weeks. Total RNA extraction was carried out from unfractionated whole blood. Each cDNA molecule in the library carried unique molecular identifiers. In the authors' workflow: TCR counts had a median of about 100,000 per sample and spanned roughly 20,000 to 750,000. TCRdb reprocessed the RACE reads via MiXCR and lists one record per CDR3 protein. These V and J calls rely on TCRdb rather than the paper's analysis. The sample holds some 65,000 distinct CDR3 sequences, about 5.7% seen once. V was pared by 0 bases and J by 4 bases, with 15 bases between. CDR1 is MGHRA, CDR2 YSYEKL, per germline. The CDR3 length is 16 residues.

This clonotype originated in a female donor in good health. Some clones in this sample may be carry-over from other donors' samples. What was sequenced was whole blood. The rearrangement links TRBV4-1 to TRBJ1-2; perhaps TRBD1 as D (5 bases). The CDR3 DNA reads TGCGCCAGCAGCCAAGATGAAGGGGCGTCTTTCTATGGCTACACCTTC. Residues: CASSQDEGASFYGYTF.